The rows below give T cell receptor beta chains drawn from one sample of a study of blood T cell repertoires in COVID-19. Profiling relied on immunoSEQ multiplex PCR, and the TCRdb table lists in-frame clones only, not all of them. The sample records around 95,000 clones, 70% to 90% being singletons. Sequenced input: peripheral blood. The source is a human donor in a cohort sampled during active COVID-19. CDR3s include the opening cysteine and the closing phenylalanine or tryptophan. The D gene is left open where the match is weak. The listing skips clone size in some rows; elsewhere it reads once, few, many or a size class.

D	size	V	J	CDR3	DNA
TRBD1	-	TRBV28	TRBJ1-1	CASADSTGVNTEAFF	TGTGCCAGCGCGGATTCAACAGGGGTGAACACTGAAGCTTTCTTT
-	-	TRBV5-1	TRBJ2-1	CASSEVAVYNEQFF	TGCGCCAGCAGCGAGGTAGCAGTCTACAATGAGCAGTTCTTC
TRBD2	-	TRBV28	TRBJ2-7	CASSFSGAGVGEQYF	TGTGCCAGCAGTTTTTCTGGAGCGGGAGTTGGGGAGCAGTACTTC
-	-	TRBV25-1	TRBJ2-7	CASNTQGGSYEQYF	TGTGCCAGCAATACTCAGGGCGGCTCCTACGAGCAGTACTTC
TRBD2	-	TRBV6-5	TRBJ2-7	CASRTSVYEQYF	TGTGCCAGCAGGACTAGCGTGTACGAGCAGTACTTC
TRBD1	-	TRBV19	TRBJ2-3	CASSIMDRVGDTQYF	TGTGCCAGTAGTATCATGGACAGGGTGGGAGATACGCAGTATTTT
-	-	TRBV29-1	TRBJ2-7	CSVELASYEQYF	TGCAGCGTTGAGTTAGCCTCCTACGAGCAGTACTTC
-	-	TRBV5-1	TRBJ2-1	CASSFTDRTVSYNEQFF	TGCGCCAGCAGCTTCACAGACAGGACAGTCTCCTACAATGAGCAGTTCTTC
-	-	TRBV7-3	TRBJ2-1	CASSPFRGSYNEQFF	TGTGCCAGCAGTCCCTTTAGGGGGAGTTACAATGAGCAGTTCTTC
TRBD2	few	TRBV29-1	TRBJ2-1	CSVSLASGGEQFF	TGCAGCGTGTCGTTGGCTAGCGGAGGGGAGCAGTTCTTC
TRBD1	-	TRBV11-2	TRBJ1-6	CASSYPTGGRSPLHF	TGTGCCAGCAGCTACCCGACAGGGGGTAGGTCACCCCTCCACTTT
-	once	TRBV18	TRBJ2-5	CASSPPSLETQYF	TGTGCCAGCTCACCACCTAGCCTTGAGACCCAGTACTTC
TRBD2	-	TRBV6-2/TRBV6-3	TRBJ2-1	CASSLSVPGGSSYNEQFF	TGTGCCAGCAGCCTCTCCGTGCCCGGCGGGAGCTCCTACAATGAGCAGTTCTTC
-	-	TRBV2	TRBJ2-1	CASRREQADEQFF	TGTGCCAGCAGAAGGGAGCAAGCCGATGAGCAGTTCTTC
-	-	TRBV10-3	TRBJ2-1	CAISEDSPSYNEQFF	TGTGCCATCAGTGAGGACAGTCCATCCTACAATGAGCAGTTCTTC
TRBD1	-	TRBV9	TRBJ2-7	CASSVEGGGYEQYF	TGTGCCAGCAGCGTAGAAGGGGGCGGGTACGAGCAGTACTTC
-	-	TRBV7-5	TRBJ2-1	CVRSLLAGDEQFF	TGTGTCAGAAGCTTACTAGCGGGAGATGAGCAGTTCTTC
TRBD1	-	TRBV7-2	TRBJ2-5	CASIQGVRETQYF	TGTGCCAGCATACAGGGGGTCAGAGAGACCCAGTACTTC
TRBD2	-	TRBV7-6	TRBJ2-1	CASSSLALAGIMSEQFF	TGTGCCAGCAGCTCCCTGGCTCTAGCGGGAATAATGAGTGAGCAGTTCTTC
TRBD1	-	TRBV7-8	TRBJ1-5	CASSQQGVPGQPQHF	TGTGCCAGCAGCCAACAGGGGGTGCCAGGTCAGCCCCAGCATTTT
-	-	TRBV4-1	TRBJ2-7	CASSQGPDSIAYEQYF	TGCGCCAGCAGCCAAGGTCCCGACAGTATAGCCTACGAGCAGTACTTC
-	few	TRBV5-4	TRBJ1-3	CASSRDSSRNTIYF	TGTGCCAGCAGCCGAGACAGCTCTAGAAACACCATATATTTT
-	-	TRBV29-1	TRBJ1-1	CSVEDHGGDDGAFF	TGCAGCGTTGAAGATCACGGAGGGGATGACGGAGCTTTCTTT
-	-	TRBV27	TRBJ1-1	CATHPGGYNTEAFF	TGTGCCACGCACCCGGGGGGGTATAACACTGAAGCTTTCTTT
-	-	TRBV7-9	TRBJ1-4	CASSLAKPGQKPDEKLFF	TGTGCCAGCAGCTTAGCGAAACCGGGACAAAAACCAGATGAAAAACTGTTTTTT
-	-	TRBV27	TRBJ1-2	CASSQRTSDGYTF	TGTGCCAGCAGTCAGCGGACCTCTGATGGCTACACCTTC
-	-	TRBV19	TRBJ1-1	CASSKSRLSNTEAFF	TGTGCCAGTAGTAAGTCTCGGTTATCGAACACTGAAGCTTTCTTT
-	-	TRBV11-2	TRBJ2-1	CASSLLSGIPNEQFF	TGTGCCAGCAGCTTATTGTCCGGGATCCCTAATGAGCAGTTCTTC
-	-	TRBV2	TRBJ1-5	CASSLRQANQPQHF	TGTGCCAGCAGTCTGAGACAAGCTAATCAGCCCCAGCATTTT
-	-	TRBV7-2	TRBJ2-3	CASSPRTGTDTQYF	TGTGCCAGCAGCCCCCGCACAGGGACAGATACGCAGTATTTT
TRBD1	-	TRBV18	TRBJ1-6	CASSPGQGAGSPLHF	TGTGCCAGCTCACCGGGACAGGGGGCAGGATCACCCCTCCACTTT
-	-	TRBV11-1	TRBJ2-7	CASSLRLVGYEQYF	TGTGCCAGCAGCTTACGACTAGTTGGCTACGAGCAGTACTTC
-	-	TRBV11-2	TRBJ2-5	CASSIYQETQYF	TGTGCCAGCAGCATATACCAAGAGACCCAGTACTTC
-	-	TRBV6-5	TRBJ2-2	CASKWLAGELFF	TGTGCCAGCAAATGGCTCGCCGGGGAGCTGTTTTTT
-	-	TRBV6-5	TRBJ2-6	CASSYYGSSGANVLTF	TGTGCCAGCAGTTATTACGGGAGCTCTGGGGCCAACGTCCTGACTTTC
-	-	TRBV9	TRBJ1-2	CASSVEGREGGYGYTF	TGTGCCAGCAGCGTAGAAGGAAGGGAAGGAGGCTATGGCTACACCTTC
-	-	TRBV18	TRBJ1-4	CASSPRAGANEKLFF	TGTGCCAGCTCACCACGGGCGGGGGCTAATGAAAAACTGTTTTTT
TRBD1	-	TRBV9	TRBJ2-2	CASSANKDRETGELFF	TGTGCCAGCAGCGCCAACAAAGACAGGGAGACCGGGGAGCTGTTTTTT
-	few	TRBV19	TRBJ1-5	CATGSGNLGQPQHF	TGTGCCACCGGATCAGGGAATCTGGGTCAGCCCCAGCATTTT
-	-	TRBV3-1/TRBV3-2	TRBJ2-7	CASSQGGGTLDEQYF	TGTGCCAGCAGCCAAGGTGGAGGGACTCTCGACGAGCAGTACTTC
-	-	TRBV12-3/TRBV12-4	TRBJ2-1	CASSLTYNEQFF	TGTGCCAGCAGTCTAACGTACAATGAGCAGTTCTTC
-	-	TRBV29-1	TRBJ1-2	CSVKDGQLYGYTF	TGCAGCGTTAAGGACGGACAGCTCTATGGCTACACCTTC
-	-	TRBV6-2/TRBV6-3	TRBJ2-7	CASSELSSYEQYF	TGTGCCAGCAGCGAGCTGAGCTCCTACGAGCAGTACTTC
-	-	TRBV6-4	TRBJ1-5	CASSDSGQRNQPQHF	TGTGCCAGCAGTGACTCTGGACAACGAAATCAGCCCCAGCATTTT
-	-	TRBV7-9	TRBJ1-2	CASSLVRTGNYGYTF	TGTGCCAGCAGCTTAGTCCGAACAGGGAACTATGGCTACACCTTC
-	-	TRBV18	TRBJ2-3	CASSPEGDPFQRDTQYF	TGTGCCAGCTCACCAGAGGGGGACCCTTTCCAAAGGGATACGCAGTATTTT
TRBD1	-	TRBV6-5	TRBJ2-7	CASRTGPGQPYEQYF	TGTGCCAGCAGAACGGGACCGGGACAGCCCTACGAGCAGTACTTC
-	-	TRBV6-4	TRBJ2-1	CASSDSPGVDEQFF	TGTGCCAGCAGTGACTCTCCGGGTGTGGATGAGCAGTTCTTC
-	-	TRBV6-5	TRBJ1-1	CASSLQGLSTEAFF	TGTGCCAGCAGTTTACAGGGATTATCCACTGAAGCTTTCTTT
-	-	TRBV5-1	TRBJ2-7	CASSGGTPSYEQYF	TGCGCCAGCAGCGGGGGGACCCCCTCCTACGAGCAGTACTTC
-	once	TRBV4-2	TRBJ2-7	CASSQDLGQGGSHEQYF	TGTGCCAGCAGCCAAGATCTCGGCCAGGGAGGTTCTCACGAGCAGTACTTC